This TCR beta chain was profiled in a study of cytomegalovirus exposure and HLA in healthy donors. PCR involved 60 Vbeta and 13 Jbeta primers. Libraries were prepared by immunoSEQ multiplex PCR; TCRdb keeps only in-frame clonotypes and omits some of them. Among under 170,000 clones listed, around 74% were seen once. The germline V gene encodes CDR1 SGDLS and CDR2 YYNGEE. The CDR3 totals 15 residues. Trimming removed 0 bases from V and 7 bases from J, with 16 bases in between. The receptor's source is a man aged 45-65 years in good health and CMV-seropositive. The V gene is TRBV9, the J gene TRBJ1-2; D is perhaps TRBD1 (6 bases). Sequencing was done on a sample of PBMCs. CDR3 in amino acids: CASSVDVRTVAGYTF. The CDR3 DNA is TGTGCCAGCAGCGTAGACGTCCGGACAGTAGCTGGCTACACCTTC.